A selection of T cell receptor beta chains follows, all from one sample in a study of T cells in Graves' hyperthyroidism and ophthalmopathy. TCRdb recomputed calls from the multiplex PCR reads with MiXCR, one row per CDR3 protein. The sample holds a few hundred thousand distinct CDR3 sequences, around 16% seen once. Sequencing used blood. Receptor source: a young woman with Graves' hyperthyroidism. CDR3s include the opening cysteine and the closing phenylalanine or tryptophan. The D gene is left open where the match is weak. A row's size may be missing; if present it is once, few, many or a size class.

V	J	D	size	DNA	CDR3
TRBV7-9	TRBJ1-1	.	few	TGTGCCAGCAGCCCAACCCGTATTGGCACTGAAGCTTTCTTT	CASSPTRIGTEAFF
TRBV10-3	TRBJ2-7	TRBD2	.	TGTGCCATCAGTTCCTCCTGGACTAGATCCTACGAGCAGTACTTC	CAISSSWTRSYEQYF
TRBV4-2	TRBJ1-2	.	.	TGTGCCAGCAGCCAAGGGGCAGGGGTACAAGGCTATGGCTACACCTTC	CASSQGAGVQGYGYTF
TRBV4-3	TRBJ2-7	TRBD2	.	TGCGCCAGCAGCCAAGAGTTCGACAGGGCTGTAGCGGGAGCTTCGTACGAGCAGTACTTC	CASSQEFDRAVAGASYEQYF
TRBV7-3	TRBJ1-4	.	.	TGTGTCAGCAGCCATGGAAGACGGTCCCGGGTTGAAAAACTGTTTTTT	CVSSHGRRSRVEKLFF
TRBV15	TRBJ1-5	.	.	TGTGCCACCAGCTTAGAGATCAACCCCAATCAGCCCCAGCATTTT	CATSLEINPNQPQHF
TRBV9	TRBJ2-7	TRBD2	few	TGTGCCAGCAGCGCCGGGACTAGCGCCTACGAGCAGTACTTC	CASSAGTSAYEQYF
TRBV7-9	TRBJ2-7	.	.	TGTGCCAGCAGCTTCGGGGGTTCCATCAATGAGCAGTACTTC	CASSFGGSINEQYF
TRBV6-5	TRBJ2-7	TRBD1	.	TGTGCCAGCAGTTCCTGGACAGGCGACCCCTACGAGCAGTACTTC	CASSSWTGDPYEQYF
TRBV15	TRBJ2-3	TRBD2	many	TGTGCCACCAGCAGACCCTCTAGCGGGAGGACCTTACTAAGCACAGATACGCAGTATTTT	CATSRPSSGRTLLSTDTQYF
TRBV6-5	TRBJ2-1	TRBD2	.	TGTGCCAGCAGTTACATGGCGGGAGGGATCGGTGAGCAGTTCTTC	CASSYMAGGIGEQFF
TRBV6-2/TRBV6-3	TRBJ2-7	TRBD1	many	TGTGCCAGCACCGCCTACAGGGGCGCTGGCTACGAGCAGTACTTC	CASTAYRGAGYEQYF
TRBV30	TRBJ2-5	TRBD1	many	TGTGCCTGTCGGGACAGGGGGCAAGAGACCCAGTACTTC	CACRDRGQETQYF
TRBV27	TRBJ2-1	TRBD2	many	TGTGCCAGCACAATAGCGGGGGGCTTAAATGAGCAGTTCTTC	CASTIAGGLNEQFF
TRBV11-2	TRBJ2-7	TRBD2	many	TGTGCCAGCAGCTTTGGACTAGCGGGAGGGCCGGGTTACGAGCAGTACTTC	CASSFGLAGGPGYEQYF
TRBV6-1	TRBJ2-1	TRBD2	.	TGTGCCGTGGATAGCGGGGGCAAAAGGGGGCAGTTCTTC	CAVDSGGKRGQFF
TRBV6-1	TRBJ2-1	TRBD2	many	TGTGCCAGCAGTGGCGCCGGGACTAGCGGATACAATGAGCAGTTCTTC	CASSGAGTSGYNEQFF
TRBV5-1	TRBJ2-1	TRBD2	.	TGCGCCAGCAGCTCAACCGGGACTAGCGGGAGTGGGGCCTACAATGAGCAGTTCTTC	CASSSTGTSGSGAYNEQFF
TRBV19	TRBJ2-3	.	few	TGTGCCAGTTCCCCTGACAGGGTGGGACTAGGAGAGGGGAGCACAGATACGCAGTATTTT	CASSPDRVGLGEGSTDTQYF
TRBV30	TRBJ2-1	TRBD2	few	TGTGCCTGGAGTGGGACGGGAGGGAATGAGCAGTTCTTC	CAWSGTGGNEQFF
TRBV13	TRBJ2-7	TRBD2	many	TGTGCCAGCAGCGCGAGAGGTGGACTAGCAGGTGGAGAGCAGTACTTC	CASSARGGLAGGEQYF
TRBV27	TRBJ1-5	TRBD1	.	TGTGCCAGCAGTTCCTCAGGGGGCTCCAATCAGCCCCAGCATTTT	CASSSSGGSNQPQHF
TRBV5-5	TRBJ1-3	.	.	TGTGCCAGCAGCTTCTCAAGCCTCTCTGGAAACACCATATATTTT	CASSFSSLSGNTIYF
TRBV30	TRBJ1-2	TRBD1	.	TGTGCCTGGTACGACCCCGGACAGGGGAACTATGGCTACACCTTC	CAWYDPGQGNYGYTF
TRBV4-2	TRBJ2-7	.	many	TGTGCCAGCAGCCAAGAGGCCGGGAATTTGGACGAGCAGTACTTC	CASSQEAGNLDEQYF
TRBV11-1	TRBJ2-3	.	.	TGTGCCAGCAGCTTATTGGGGGGCACGACAGATACGCAGTATTTT	CASSLLGGTTDTQYF
TRBV20-1	TRBJ2-1	.	many	TGCAGTGCTAGATCCGGGACACTGAAAGGGGTAGACAATGAGCAGTTCTTC	CSARSGTLKGVDNEQFF
TRBV7-9	TRBJ1-1	.	.	TGTGCCAGCAGCTTAGTCCTGGGAATCTTACCCACTGAAGCTTTCTTT	CASSLVLGILPTEAFF
TRBV13	TRBJ2-6	TRBD2	many	TGTGCCAGCAGCGAACTAGCGGGAGCCTCCGGGGCCAACGTCCTGACTTTC	CASSELAGASGANVLTF
TRBV30	TRBJ1-2	.	many	TGTGCCTGGAAACAGGCTAGCTTAGGTGGCTACACCTTC	CAWKQASLGGYTF
TRBV27	TRBJ2-5	TRBD2	many	TGTGCCAGCAGTTCAGCGGGATGGGAGACCCAGTACTTC	CASSSAGWETQYF
TRBV7-8	TRBJ2-3	.	many	TGTGCCAGCAGCTTAGAGTCGGGACTTTATACGCAGTATTTT	CASSLESGLYTQYF
TRBV27	TRBJ2-3	.	many	TGTGCCAGCAGTTGGCGGACTCCGCAACTTCCAGATACGCAGTATTTT	CASSWRTPQLPDTQYF
TRBV5-6	TRBJ2-5	.	many	TGTGCCAGCAGCCAAGGACCAGAGACCCAGTACTTC	CASSQGPETQYF
TRBV19	TRBJ1-4	TRBD1	.	TGTGCCAGTACGTCCGGGACAGTTGATGAAAAACTGTTTTTT	CASTSGTVDEKLFF
TRBV20-1	TRBJ2-3	TRBD2	many	TGCAGTGCTCTCAGCGGGAGTAGTCGGTCCGATACGCAGTATTTT	CSALSGSSRSDTQYF
TRBV20-1	TRBJ2-7	TRBD2	many	TGCAGTGCTATAAATACACTAGGACTAGCGGGAGAGAACTCCTACGAGCAGTACTTC	CSAINTLGLAGENSYEQYF
TRBV9	TRBJ2-3	.	few	TGTGCCAGCACCATCGGGGGTGGTTCCTATTCCACAGATACGCAGTATTTT	CASTIGGGSYSTDTQYF
TRBV7-2	TRBJ1-2	TRBD1	many	TGTGCCAGCAGCTTATGGCGACAGGGCTATGGCTACACCTTC	CASSLWRQGYGYTF
TRBV7-9	TRBJ2-1	TRBD2	many	TGTGCCAGCAGCAGTGGACTAGCGGGACACAATGAGCAGTTCTTC	CASSSGLAGHNEQFF
TRBV10-3	TRBJ1-1	.	.	TGTGCCGCAAGCCTAGGTAGGGGCGACACTGAAGCTTTCTTT	CAASLGRGDTEAFF
TRBV30	TRBJ2-1	TRBD1	.	TGTGCCTGGACAACAGGGGGCAGTGAGCAGTTCTTC	CAWTTGGSEQFF
TRBV12-3/TRBV12-4	TRBJ2-1	TRBD1	many	TGTGCCAGCAGTCAAACGACAGGGGGCAGTGAGCAGTTCTTC	CASSQTTGGSEQFF
TRBV6-1	TRBJ2-5	.	many	TGTGCCAGCAGTGAGGCTCCGGGGTATGGGACCCAGTACTTC	CASSEAPGYGTQYF
TRBV5-1	TRBJ2-2	.	many	TGCGCCAGCAGCTTGAGTCTAGCCGGGGAGCTGTTTTTT	CASSLSLAGELFF
TRBV11-2	TRBJ1-1	.	many	TGTGCCAGCAGCTTAGGGGACATTACAGAAGCTTTCTTT	CASSLGDITEAFF
TRBV6-5	TRBJ2-7	TRBD2	.	TGTGCCAGCAGTTACCGAGGTGGGACTAGCGGGAGTGTGCGGGAGCAGTACTTC	CASSYRGGTSGSVREQYF
TRBV20-1	TRBJ2-3	TRBD2	few	TGCAGTGCTAGACTAGCGGCTAGCACAGATACGCAGTATTTT	CSARLAASTDTQYF
TRBV20-1	TRBJ2-7	TRBD2	many	TGCAGTGCTAGAGACGGGGAAAGTAGCGGGTGGCCCACCTACGAGCAGTACTTC	CSARDGESSGWPTYEQYF
TRBV18	TRBJ2-3	.	few	TGTGCCAGCTCACCACCCTCGGTAGCGTCCCCAATATATACGCAGTATTTT	CASSPPSVASPIYTQYF
TRBV27	TRBJ1-1	.	.	TGTGCCAGCACCGAAAGGCCAGGGGCGTCAGTAGCTTTCTTT	CASTERPGASVAFF
TRBV7-9	TRBJ2-1	.	many	TGTGCCAGCAGCTTTCTCCAAGGACTTTACAATGAGCAGTTCTTC	CASSFLQGLYNEQFF
TRBV5-8	TRBJ2-1	.	.	TGTGCCAGCAGCCTGGCGGTTCGAGGTCTGGGGAATGAGCAGTTCTTC	CASSLAVRGLGNEQFF
TRBV27	TRBJ2-1	TRBD1	many	TGTGCCAGCAGTTTACCAGGGGGCAAGGGGAATGAGCAGTTCTTC	CASSLPGGKGNEQFF
TRBV4-3	TRBJ1-3	.	once	TGCGCCAGCAGCCAAGCCCACAGCCTCTCTGGAAACACCATATATTTT	CASSQAHSLSGNTIYF
TRBV5-5	TRBJ2-3	.	many	TGTGCCAGCAGCTTGGACCTAGACTCTACTAGCACAGATACGCAGTATTTT	CASSLDLDSTSTDTQYF
TRBV5-1	TRBJ1-1	TRBD1	many	TGCGCCAGCAGCTTGTCCCCTGGACAGGACACTGAAGCTTTCTTT	CASSLSPGQDTEAFF
TRBV7-8	TRBJ2-7	TRBD1	.	TGTGCCAGCAGCTTAGGTTTGTCTTCAGGGGGCGAGCAGTACTTC	CASSLGLSSGGEQYF